The clone carrying this T cell receptor (beta chain) was counted a single time. Its antigen is not identified. This sample is part of a study of cytomegalovirus exposure and HLA in healthy donors. 13 Jbeta primers and 60 Vbeta primers were used for the PCR. Assay: immunoSEQ multiplex PCR; the TCRdb copy retains only in-frame clones and omits some. Of roughly 160,000 clones listed, around 76% are singletons. The study's findings and limits: Analyses of presence/absence relied on an assumption of roughly uniform sequencing depth across donors. For most TCR sequences rarity was the rule, although some public TCRs occurred in many donors.

The study sampled nominally healthy donors, though unrecorded immune exposures were likely. The germline V gene has CDR1 LNHDA and CDR2 SQIVND (reference sequence). Trimming took 1 base from V and 6 from J, leaving 12 bases between them. CDR3 length equals 15 residues. The sample was PBMCs. The sequence came from a man between 60 and 75 years old in good health and CMV-seronegative. This chain links TRBV19 with TRBJ2-2; a possible D gene is TRBD1 (6 bases). The CDR3 sequence is CASSIVGAQAGELFF. The CDR3 DNA follows: TGTGCCAGTAGTATAGTGGGGGCGCAGGCCGGGGAGCTGTTTTTT. The entire variable domain, with the rest obtained from reference TRBV19 and TRBJ2-2, is as follows: DGGITQSPKYLFRKEGQNVTLSCEQNLNHDAMYWYRQDPGQGLRLIYYSQIVNDFQKGDIAEGYSVSREKKESFPLTVTSAQKNPTAFYLCASSIVGAQAGELFFGEGSRLTVL.